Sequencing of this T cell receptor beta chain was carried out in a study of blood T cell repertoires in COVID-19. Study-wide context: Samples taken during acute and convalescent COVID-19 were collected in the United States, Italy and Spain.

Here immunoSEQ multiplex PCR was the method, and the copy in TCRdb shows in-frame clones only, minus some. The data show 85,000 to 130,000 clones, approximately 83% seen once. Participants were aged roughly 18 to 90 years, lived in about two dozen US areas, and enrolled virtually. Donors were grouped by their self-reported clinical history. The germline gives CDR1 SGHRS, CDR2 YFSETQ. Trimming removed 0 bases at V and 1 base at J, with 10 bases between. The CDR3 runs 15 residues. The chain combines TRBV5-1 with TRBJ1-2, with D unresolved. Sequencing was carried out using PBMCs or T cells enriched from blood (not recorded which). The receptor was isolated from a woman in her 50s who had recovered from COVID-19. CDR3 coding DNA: TGCGCCAGCAGCTTGGGAGGCGGAAATAACTATGGCTACACCTTC. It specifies CASSLGGGNNYGYTF.